The present TCR beta chain was sequenced within a study of patients and donors after allogeneic stem cell transplantation. Germline CDR1 and CDR2: SGHAT and FQNNGV. J was trimmed by 2 bases and V by 5 bases; bases with no gene match: 17. The CDR3 is 18 amino acids. Each CDR3 protein gets one entry after TCRdb re-called the RT-PCR reads with MiXCR. The top ten hold 61% of the sample, which has 80,000 to 90,000 distinct CDR3 sequences, 45% to 50% seen once. This chain links TRBV11-2 with TRBJ2-5; 7 bases agree with TRBD1. The sequenced sample was blood, either unsorted or a sorted T cell fraction (not recorded which). This sequence was found in a human donor who was either an allogeneic HSCT recipient or a stem cell or donor lymphocyte infusion donor (not recorded which). It is not recorded whose cells these are; they may come from a transplant donor. CDR3 protein: CASSPSPRGLGGQETQYF. The DNA for the CDR3 is TGTGCCAGCAGCCCCAGCCCGAGGGGGCTAGGGGGACAAGAGACCCAGTACTTC.